The clone carrying this T cell receptor (beta chain) was found a few times. As yet, its antigen is unknown. The V segment lost 6 bases and the J segment 5 bases; nucleotides outside the gene matches: 5. Germline V gene lookup returns CDR1 MNHEY and CDR2 SVGAGI. The CDR3 is 13 amino acids. The sample comes from a study of cytomegalovirus exposure and HLA in healthy donors. Study in general: The 100 to 150 validation repertoires were reported in a later analysis to have been generated on the same platform as the roughly 680 first-cohort repertoires. Study-level findings and limits: TCR beta chains numbering about 160 were designated cytomegalovirus-associated.

Repertoires were generated with immunoSEQ multiplex PCR, while TCRdb's copy carries only in-frame clones and drops some. The sample carries 150,000 to 200,000 clones, approximately 96% recorded once. This receptor was taken from a woman younger than 35 in good health and CMV-seronegative. The chain uses TRBV6-5 and TRBJ2-5, with 8 positions matching TRBD2. Sequencing used PBMCs. The CDR3 reads CASRERGLETQYF. CDR3 DNA sequence: TGTGCCAGCAGGGAGCGGGGGCTGGAGACCCAGTACTTC.